The rows below give T cell receptor beta chains drawn from one sample of a study of blood T cell repertoires in COVID-19. Method: immunoSEQ multiplex PCR; TCRdb's copy keeps in-frame clones and lacks some. The repertoire has hundreds of thousands of clones, approximately 91% of them found once; the top ten carry 9.4%. Specimen: peripheral blood. These receptors were taken from a man aged 18 to 35 with active or convalescent COVID-19. The CDR3 runs from the conserved cysteine through the conserved F or W. The D gene is left open where the match is weak. Size values are once, few and many counts, or a class for expanded clones, and some rows have none.

d_call clone_size j_call v_call cdr3_length cdr3_aa cdr3_nt
. . TRBJ1-2 TRBV2 14 CASSGETGPQGYTF TGTGCCAGCAGTGGCGAGACAGGCCCCCAAGGCTACACCTTC
. . TRBJ1-4 TRBV19 13 CASSWQINEKLFF TGTGCCAGTAGTTGGCAGATTAATGAAAAACTGTTTTTT
. few TRBJ1-5 TRBV6-4 15 CASSDAAENLQPQHF TGTGCCAGCAGTGACGCGGCGGAAAACCTTCAGCCCCAGCATTTT
TRBD1 . TRBJ1-4 TRBV9 17 CASSTHRDRGTNEKLFF TGTGCCAGCAGCACCCACCGGGACAGGGGAACTAATGAAAAACTGTTTTTT
TRBD1 . TRBJ1-2 TRBV25-1 13 CASSVGTGRGYTF TGTGCCAGCAGTGTTGGGACAGGGAGGGGCTACACCTTC
TRBD1 . TRBJ1-5 TRBV6-2/TRBV6-3 17 CASSYSIGQGGSQPQHF TGTGCCAGCAGTTACTCGATCGGACAGGGGGGAAGTCAGCCCCAGCATTTT
. . TRBJ1-1 TRBV18 13 CASAMQSNTEAFF TGTGCCAGCGCCATGCAGTCGAACACTGAAGCTTTCTTT
TRBD1 . TRBJ2-3 TRBV7-2 17 CASSLSIRTGGTDTQYF TGTGCCAGCAGCTTATCCATCAGGACAGGCGGCACAGATACGCAGTATTTT
. . TRBJ2-7 TRBV10-3 15 CAISDPQGGPYEQYF TGTGCCATCAGTGACCCGCAGGGGGGACCCTACGAGCAGTACTTC
. . TRBJ2-7 TRBV29-1 16 CSVGGTPSLGTYEQYF TGCAGCGTTGGGGGGACACCCAGCCTCGGAACCTACGAGCAGTACTTC
. . TRBJ2-3 TRBV5-4 16 CASSSTGDSHTDTQYF TGTGCCAGCAGCTCCACGGGGGACAGCCACACAGATACGCAGTATTTT
. once TRBJ1-1 TRBV5-1 14 CASSLGGMDTEAFF TGCGCCAGCAGCTTGGGAGGGATGGACACTGAAGCTTTCTTT
TRBD1 . TRBJ1-5 TRBV3-1/TRBV3-2 16 CASSQGGQGAAQPQHF TGTGCCAGCAGCCAAGGGGGACAGGGGGCGGCTCAGCCCCAGCATTTT
TRBD1 . TRBJ1-2 TRBV27 16 CASSPGTGGRSRGYTF TGTGCCAGCAGCCCCGGGACAGGGGGCAGAAGTCGTGGCTACACCTTC
. . TRBJ1-6 TRBV28 17 CASRNIRGSIKDSPLHF TGTGCCAGCAGAAATATTCGGGGGTCCATTAAGGATTCACCCCTCCACTTT